This T cell receptor beta chain was sequenced during a study of patients and donors after allogeneic stem cell transplantation. TCRdb ran MiXCR on the RT-PCR reads and lists one entry per CDR3 protein. This table has hundreds of thousands of distinct CDR3 sequences, roughly 16% appearing once. This clonotype was seen only a few times. V lost 5 bases to trimming and J lost 6 bases, with 17 bases between them. This CDR3 is 15 amino acids long. The sequence came from a human donor who was either an allogeneic HSCT recipient or a stem cell or donor lymphocyte infusion donor (not recorded which). It is not recorded whose cells these are; they may come from a transplant donor. Sequenced sample: blood, either unsorted or a sorted T cell fraction (not recorded which). The rearrangement links TRBV12-3 or TRBV12-4 to TRBJ2-1; D remains unclear. CDR3: CASSRMGTTGNEQFF. As DNA, the CDR3 is TGTGCCAGCAGTCGGATGGGCACTACGGGCAATGAGCAGTTCTTC.